The entry that follows covers one TCR beta chain sequence. This sample was taken from a study of blood T cell repertoires in COVID-19. Looking at the study overall: Specimens from acute and convalescent COVID-19 originated in the United States, Italy and Spain. PBMCs, B-cell-depleted T cells, or T cells were the source of the cDNA or gDNA that made up the material.

In the original analysis: Estimates of nucleated cell counts were drawn from the amplification of reference gene primers. Generated by immunoSEQ multiplex PCR, the TCRdb table keeps only in-frame clones and is missing some. Clone size and the V and J calls come from that table; the DNA yielded D and trimming. Among over 15,000 clones listed, roughly 88% were seen once. CDR3 length: 15 amino acids. From germline, CDR1 is LGHDT and CDR2 YNNKEL (reference sequence). The junction had 2 bases not matched to a gene; V was cut back by 4 bases and J by 0 bases. This TCR derives from a human donor in a cohort sampled during active COVID-19. This chain joins TRBV3-1 (or the pseudogene TRBV3-2) and TRBJ1-4; TRBD1 aligns across 7 bases. Sequencing was done on a sample of peripheral blood. The CDR3 is CASSPGQSTNEKLFF. The CDR3 nucleotides are TGTGCCAGCAGCCCGGGACAGTCAACTAATGAAAAACTGTTTTTT.